Following are 13 T cell receptor beta chains from one sample sequenced in a study of post-analysis software for immune sequencing data. Notes on the study in general: In patients, TRBV5-6, TRBV5-1 and TRBV20-1 belonged to roughly five TRBV segments found more frequently than in controls.

These TCRs are of unknown antigen specificity. Libraries were made from TCR beta cDNA, and they carried unique molecular identifiers. TCRdb reprocessed the PCR reads via MiXCR and lists one record per CDR3 protein. The sample has about 260,000 distinct CDR3 sequences, approximately 34% seen once. Sequenced sample: blood. These receptors were obtained from a girl aged 10 to 17 with multiple sclerosis.

The chain couples TRBV20-1 to TRBJ2-7; tentative D call: TRBD1 (5 bases). V was cut by 6 bases and J by 2 bases, with 14 bases left in between. The CDR3 is 13 residues long. Looked up from germline, CDR1 is DFQATT and CDR2 is SNEGSKA (reference sequence). DNA of the CDR3: TGCAGTGCCCACCAAGACAGTCCCTACGAGCAGTACTTC. This encodes CSAHQDSPYEQYF.

There are many counts of this clonotype. This chain connects TRBV2 to TRBJ2-5; no firm D call. CDR3 length: 14 residues. Germline CDR1 SNHLY, CDR2 FYNNEI. V was trimmed by 4 bases and J by 2 bases, leaving 11 bases between them. The CDR3 sequence: CASSGSTRQETQYF. The CDR3 DNA reads as TGTGCCAGCAGTGGTTCGACTCGACAAGAGACCCAGTACTTC. Full variable domain (missing parts from reference TRBV2 and TRBJ2-5): EPEVTQTPSHQVTQMGQEVILRCVPISNHLYFYWYRQILGQKVEFLVSFYNNEISEKSEIFDDQFSVERPDGSNFTLKIRSTKLEDSAMYFCASSGSTRQETQYFGPGTRLLVL.

As for this clonotype: Given a much more abundant clone one base away, this may be a read error. V and J are TRBV5-6 and TRBJ2-5, with D unresolved. Trimming took 1 base from V and 11 from J, leaving 15 bases between them. The CDR3 runs to 13 residues. Looked up from germline, CDR1 is SGHDT and CDR2 is YYEEEE. The CDR3 loop reads CASSLFVDNEQYF. The CDR3 DNA is TGTGCCAGCAGCTTGTTCGTGGATAATGAGCAGTACTTC.

This clonotype was observed many times. V gene TRBV6-2 or TRBV6-3 combines with J gene TRBJ2-1; 11 bases map to TRBD2. Trimming cost V 2 bases and J 6 bases; bases outside gene matches: 3. The CDR3 is 15 residues long. Per the germline V gene, CDR1 is MNHEY and CDR2 is SVGEGT. The CDR3 DNA reads as TGTGCCAGCAGTTACCGGGGGACTAGCGGCAATGAGCAGTTCTTC. The encoded protein is CASSYRGTSGNEQFF.

With respect to this clonotype: This may be a read error, as it is one base from a much larger clone. The CDR3 here is CAGSPPVTSGQWYF. In DNA form, the CDR3 reads TGTGCCGGCAGCCCCCCGGTAACAAGCGGACAATGGTACTTC. The chain joins TRBV3-1 to TRBJ2-5; D possibly uses TRBD1 or TRBD2 (5 bases each). The CDR3 consists of 14 residues. Germline loops: CDR1 LGHDT, CDR2 YNNKEL (reference sequence).

This clonotype was detected only a few times. The chain couples TRBV3-1 to TRBJ1-1; D uncertain. V was clipped by 6 bases and J by 1 base, with 6 bases between them. Germline CDR1 LGHDT, CDR2 YNNKEL (reference sequence). This CDR3 comprises 12 residues. In DNA form, the CDR3 reads TGTGCCAGCAGTACACGGAACACTGAAGCTTTCTTT. Its protein product is CASSTRNTEAFF. The full variable domain, its missing parts supplied by reference TRBV3-1 and TRBJ1-1, is DTAVSQTPKYLVTQMGNDKSIKCEQNLGHDTMYWYKQDSKKFLKIMFSYNNKELIINETVPNRFSPKSPDKAHLNLHINSLELGDSAVYFCASSTRNTEAFFGQGTRLTVV.

This clonotype was observed at least ten times. J is TRBJ2-7 and V is TRBV12-3 or TRBV12-4; the D gene is possibly TRBD2 (5 bases). The length of the CDR3 is 11 residues. Trimming stripped 5 bases from V and 7 bases from J, with 9 bases between. CDR3 DNA: TGTGCCAGCAGTCCCGGAGGAGAGCAGTACTTC. This gives the protein CASSPGGEQYF.

This clonotype was picked up many times. This chain joins TRBV20-1 and TRBJ2-3; 13 positions match TRBD2. The V and J ends lost 1 base and 8 bases, in that order; junction bases with no gene match: 6. The CDR3 length is 15 residues. Germline-derived CDR1 and CDR2 are DFQATT and SNEGSKA (reference sequence). The CDR3 sequence: CSARGRLAGGGTQYF. In DNA form, the CDR3 reads TGCAGTGCTAGAGGACGACTAGCGGGAGGAGGTACGCAGTATTTT.

A remark on this clonotype: Since a much larger clone is just one base distant, this may be a read error. This chain joins TRBV20-1 and TRBJ2-5, with a tentative D call TRBD1 (5 bases). CDR1 and CDR2 (germline): DFQATT, SNEGSKA (reference sequence). This CDR3 spans 13 amino acids. V was trimmed by 5 bases and J by 4 bases, leaving 14 bases between them. CDR3 region: CSACAGPIETQYF. CDR3 DNA: TGCAGTGCTTGCGCAGGGCCGATAGAGACCCAGTACTTC.

This chain links TRBV20-1 with TRBJ2-3, with TRBD2 matching over 11 bases. From germline, CDR1 is DFQATT and CDR2 SNEGSKA (reference sequence). J lost 7 bases, V lost 2 bases, and 8 bases had no gene match. CDR3 length equals 15 residues. The CDR3 sequence is CSARWAGLAGHTQYF. In DNA form, the CDR3 reads TGCAGTGCTAGATGGGCCGGACTAGCGGGCCATACGCAGTATTTT.

This clonotype was recorded at least ten times. The chain couples TRBV5-1 to TRBJ1-1; 8 nucleotides line up with TRBD1. This CDR3 has 15 amino acids. The V and J ends lost 1 base and 6 bases, in that order; junction bases with no gene match: 8. CDR1 and CDR2 (germline): SGHRS, YFSETQ. The CDR3 region has the DNA TGCGCCAGCAGCTTGAAAGGACAGGGTGCCTCTGAAGCTTTCTTT. It translates to CASSLKGQGASEAFF.

This clonotype was counted ten times or more. The chain links TRBV29-1 to TRBJ2-1, with 8 nucleotides matching TRBD2. CDR3 length: 15 residues. J was trimmed by 6 bases and V by 4 bases; bases with no gene match: 11. Germline-derived CDR1 and CDR2 are SQVTM and ANQGSEA. CDR3 sequence (DNA): TGCAGCGTTGTAGGCACTAGCGGAGTGGGCAATGAGCAGTTCTTC. Residues: CSVVGTSGVGNEQFF.

This clonotype was observed at least ten times. The gene calls are TRBV12-3 or TRBV12-4 and TRBJ2-6; no clear D. Trimming shortened V by 7 bases and J by 4 bases, and 8 bases separated the two germline ends. The CDR3 extends over 13 amino acids. CDR3 DNA sequence: TGTGCCAGCAAGAGTGCCGGGGCCAACGTCCTGACTTTC. Protein sequence: CASKSAGANVLTF.